These 28 T cell receptor beta chains were all obtained from the same sample, sequenced in a study of cytotoxic CD8 clonotypes in ibrutinib-treated CLL. The repertoire was sequenced with immunoSEQ multiplex PCR; TCRdb's copy has only in-frame clones and lacks some. The sample yields 35,000 or so clones, around 75% seen once. The source material was PBMCs, sampled at disease progression, from a patient treated with ibrutinib. The receptors here all came from a human donor with chronic lymphocytic leukemia.

The table lists this clone with a few counts. The chain recombines TRBV5-1 with TRBJ2-5; TRBD2 matches 13 bases. Germline CDR1 SGHRS, CDR2 YFSETQ. There are 16 residues in the CDR3. J lost 3 bases, V lost 4 bases, and 6 bases had no gene match. In DNA form, the CDR3 reads TGCGCCAGCAGCCTACTAGCGGGGGGGGCTGAAGAGACCCAGTACTTC. Amino acids: CASSLLAGGAEETQYF.

This clone occurred a few times. The chain recombines TRBV27 with TRBJ2-7, with D uncertain. Trimming stripped 5 bases from V and 3 bases from J, with 11 bases between. The CDR3 has 13 amino acids. Per the germline V gene, CDR1 is MNHEY and CDR2 is SMNVEV (reference sequence). In nucleotides, the CDR3 is TGTGCCAGCAGTCCGACGGCCTTCTACGAGCAGTACTTC. Translation gives CASSPTAFYEQYF.

V usage is TRBV6-1 and J usage is TRBJ1-3; D may be TRBD1 (5 bases). The CDR3 sequence is 16 residues long. Germline V gene data show CDR1 as MNHNS and CDR2 as SASEGT. Trimming took 4 bases from V and 0 from J, leaving 13 bases between them. CDR3 in amino acids: CASSAAGRGSGNTIYF. CDR3 DNA: TGTGCCAGCAGTGCTGCCGGAAGGGGCTCTGGAAACACCATATATTTT.

The genes are TRBV27 and TRBJ1-1, with a tentative D call TRBD1 (5 bases). Germline CDR1 MNHEY, CDR2 SMNVEV (reference sequence). The CDR3 contains 13 residues. V gave up 0 bases and J gave up 10 bases, with 12 bases separating them. CDR3 loop: CASSLSPRVGAFF. The CDR3 nucleotides are TGTGCCAGCAGTTTATCCCCCAGGGTGGGAGCTTTCTTT.

This clone appeared once. V usage is TRBV19 and J usage is TRBJ2-1; TRBD2 matches at 10 bases. In germline, CDR1 is LNHDA, CDR2 SQIVND (reference sequence). The V segment lost 7 bases and the J segment 10 bases; nucleotides outside the gene matches: 10. The CDR3 consists of 14 residues. CDR3 nucleotides: TGTGCCAGTACCGACACTAGCGGGGTCGGCGAGCAGTTCTTC. The encoded protein is CASTDTSGVGEQFF.

The rearrangement joins TRBV5-8 to TRBJ2-7; either TRBD1 or TRBD2 may fit D (6 bases each). The CDR3 has 16 residues. Germline V gene data show CDR1 as SGHTS and CDR2 as YDEGEE. V lost 1 base and J 0 bases, leaving 14 bases between the germline ends. The CDR3 sequence is CASSLLGATSSYEQYF. The CDR3 DNA reads as TGTGCCAGCAGCTTGTTGGGGGCGACTAGCTCCTACGAGCAGTACTTC.

This chain joins TRBV19 and TRBJ2-3; perhaps TRBD1 as D (6 bases). The CDR3 spans 13 residues. Trimming pared 6 bases from V and 4 bases from J, leaving 11 bases between. Germline CDR1 is LNHDA and CDR2 is SQIVND (reference sequence). The CDR3 spells CASSASGADTQYF. The CDR3 DNA reads TGTGCCAGTAGCGCTTCAGGGGCAGATACGCAGTATTTT. The complete variable domain, with remaining parts taken from reference TRBV19 and TRBJ2-3, reads DGGITQSPKYLFRKEGQNVTLSCEQNLNHDAMYWYRQDPGQGLRLIYYSQIVNDFQKGDIAEGYSVSREKKESFPLTVTSAQKNPTAFYLCASSASGADTQYFGPGTRLTVL.

By sample fraction, this clone is medium-sized. V usage is TRBV29-1 and J usage is TRBJ2-7; no firm D call. This CDR3 comprises 13 residues. Germline lookup yields CDR1 SQVTM and CDR2 ANQGSEA. The V gene lost 7 bases and the J gene lost 8 bases, with 21 bases spanning the gap. CDR3 region: CSAQDGFGWQQYF. CDR3 nucleotide sequence: TGCAGCGCTCAGGACGGATTCGGCTGGCAGCAGTACTTC.

The chain links TRBV29-1 to TRBJ2-5, with 7 bases aligning to TRBD2. Germline V gene lookup returns CDR1 SQVTM and CDR2 ANQGSEA. V lost 6 bases and J lost 5; bases outside the gene matches: 12. There are 14 residues in the CDR3. The CDR3 nucleotides read TGCAGCGTGGGGGGGGATATGGATTGGGAGACCCAGTACTTC. This gives the protein CSVGGDMDWETQYF.

This chain links TRBV5-4 with TRBJ2-7; D call uncertain. CDR1 and CDR2 from the germline V gene are SGHNT and YYREEE (reference sequence). This CDR3 has 15 residues. V lost 0 bases, J lost 0 bases, and 10 bases lay in between. The CDR3 here is CASSLDERTSYEQYF. The CDR3 DNA reads as TGTGCCAGCAGCTTGGACGAGCGCACCTCCTACGAGCAGTACTTC.

The rearrangement joins TRBV2 to TRBJ2-3, with D perhaps matching TRBD1 (6 bases). Germline values: CDR1 SNHLY, CDR2 FYNNEI. The CDR3 covers 15 residues. V was cut by 6 bases and J by 2 bases, with 15 bases left in between. The CDR3 DNA follows: TGTGCCAGCAGGGACGATTTGGGGGCCACAGATACGCAGTATTTT. Translated: CASRDDLGATDTQYF.

The chain is built from TRBV5-8 and TRBJ1-6; possible D gene TRBD1, 6 bases. Germline-derived CDR1 and CDR2 are SGHTS and YDEGEE. The CDR3 extends over 15 amino acids. V dropped 0 bases and J dropped 5 bases, with 9 bases sitting between them. The CDR3 DNA is TGTGCCAGCAGCTTGGGGGGGCGGAATAATTCACCCCTCCACTTT. Its protein product is CASSLGGRNNSPLHF.

The chain uses TRBV7-9 and TRBJ2-3; TRBD1 is a possible D gene (5 bases). The germline V and J ends were trimmed by 1 base and 4 bases, with 15 bases remaining between them. The CDR3 runs 16 residues. Germline V gives CDR1 SEHNR, CDR2 FQNEAQ (reference sequence). CDR3 sequence reads: CASSLGPGQGADTQYF. The CDR3 bases are TGTGCCAGCAGCTTAGGCCCAGGTCAGGGCGCAGATACGCAGTATTTT.

The chain is built from TRBV19 and TRBJ2-1; TRBD1 might be the D (5 bases). Deletions cut 5 bases from V and 8 bases from J, with 19 bases between. The CDR3 is 15 residues long. Germline assignment: CDR1 LNHDA and CDR2 SQIVND (reference sequence). The CDR3: CASSAYRLGADEQFF. CDR3 coding DNA: TGTGCCAGTAGTGCTTACAGGCTAGGCGCCGATGAGCAGTTCTTC.

The CDR3 spells CAIRGDSSYNEQFF. In nucleotides, the CDR3 is TGTGCCATCCGGGGGGATAGCTCCTACAATGAGCAGTTCTTC. This sequence joins TRBV10-3 and TRBJ2-1; 7 bases line up with TRBD2. The V and J ends lost 8 bases and 0 bases, in that order; junction bases with no gene match: 4. CDR3 length: 14 amino acids. The germline CDR1 and CDR2 sequences are ENHRY and SYGVKD.

CDR3 DNA: TGTGCCAGCAGTACCGGGACAGATACGCAGTATTTT. Translation gives CASSTGTDTQYF. This chain links TRBV5-4 with TRBJ2-3; D gene unclear. This CDR3 spans 12 amino acids. Germline values: CDR1 SGHNT, CDR2 YYREEE (reference sequence). Trimming left V 5 bases short and J 3 bases short, with 7 bases between.

This clone appeared a single time. The chain couples TRBV19 to TRBJ1-1; D is possibly TRBD1 (5 bases). CDR1 and CDR2 (germline): LNHDA, SQIVND (reference sequence). Trimming left V 10 bases short and J 4 bases short, with 16 bases between. The CDR3 is 13 residues long. CDR3 DNA sequence: TGTGCCACTATCAGGGATGGGGGCACTGAAGCTTTCTTT. Translating gives CATIRDGGTEAFF. Full variable domain (remainder filled in from reference TRBV19 and TRBJ1-1): DGGITQSPKYLFRKEGQNVTLSCEQNLNHDAMYWYRQDPGQGLRLIYYSQIVNDFQKGDIAEGYSVSREKKESFPLTVTSAQKNPTAFYLCATIRDGGTEAFFGQGTRLTVV.

This chain joins TRBV19 and TRBJ2-7, with 9 nucleotides matching TRBD2. The CDR3 sequence is 15 residues long. V was clipped by 1 base and J by 5 bases; unmatched bases: 6. Per germline, CDR1 LNHDA and CDR2 SQIVND (reference sequence). The CDR3 coding sequence is TGTGCCAGTAGTATAGCGTCCCTAGCGGGGCACGAGCAGTACTTC. Translation gives CASSIASLAGHEQYF.

The chain couples TRBV7-9 to TRBJ2-7; TRBD1 aligns across 8 bases. CDR1 is SEHNR, CDR2 FQNEAQ, per germline (reference sequence). The CDR3 sequence is 13 residues long. V gave up 0 bases and J gave up 5 bases; unmatched junction bases: 0. The CDR3 region has the DNA TGTGCCAGCAGCTTAGCGGACAGGGACGAGCAGTACTTC. Translated: CASSLADRDEQYF.

This chain links TRBV29-1 with TRBJ1-1, with D possibly matching TRBD1 (5 bases). V was clipped by 4 bases and J by 1 base, with 10 bases between them. This CDR3 spans 13 amino acids. Germline-derived CDR1 and CDR2 are SQVTM and ANQGSEA. The chain's CDR3 is CSVARGGNTEAFF. The CDR3 bases are TGCAGCGTTGCAAGGGGCGGGAACACTGAAGCTTTCTTT.

J is TRBJ1-2 and V is TRBV9; D remains unclear. The CDR3 is 14 residues long. Trimming left V 0 bases short and J 4 bases short, with 10 bases between. Germline assignment: CDR1 SGDLS and CDR2 YYNGEE. The CDR3: CASSVGTDSYGYTF. CDR3 DNA: TGTGCCAGCAGCGTAGGCACAGATTCCTATGGCTACACCTTC.

By sample share, this clone is large (0.1 to 1%). The chain combines TRBV6-5 with TRBJ1-2; no clear D. Per the germline V gene, CDR1 is MNHEY and CDR2 is SVGAGI. Trimming cost V 3 bases and J 6 bases, with 8 bases left between them. The CDR3 spans 12 residues. The CDR3 DNA follows: TGTGCCAGCAGTTATGCGGGTGATGGCTACACCTTC. Its protein is CASSYAGDGYTF.

This chain connects TRBV11-2 to TRBJ2-4; D may match TRBD1 or TRBD2 (5 bases each). The ends were cut back, 4 bases at V and 5 bases at J, with 12 bases in the middle. This CDR3 region has 14 residues. CDR1 and CDR2 from the germline V gene are SGHAT and FQNNGV. DNA of the CDR3: TGTGCCAGCAGCTCAGGGACCGCCGAAAACATTCAGTACTTC. It specifies CASSSGTAENIQYF.

The chain uses TRBV9 and TRBJ2-2; TRBD2 might be the D (5 bases). The length of the CDR3 is 14 residues. Trimming left V 3 bases short and J 7 bases short, with 13 bases between. The V gene's germline CDR1 is SGDLS and CDR2 YYNGEE. CDR3 sequence reads: CASSAPPRGGELFF. DNA for the CDR3: TGTGCCAGCAGCGCCCCCCCCCGGGGCGGGGAGCTGTTTTTT. Full variable domain (rest looked up from reference TRBV9 and TRBJ2-2): DSGVTQTPKHLITATGQRVTLRCSPRSGDLSVYWYQQSLDQGLQFLIQYYNGEERAKGNILERFSAQQFPDLHSELNLSSLELGDSALYFCASSAPPRGGELFFGEGSRLTVL.

J is TRBJ1-5 and V is TRBV2; a weak D match, TRBD1 (5 bases). Germline V gene data show CDR1 as SNHLY and CDR2 as FYNNEI. The CDR3 covers 15 residues. V was cut by 0 bases and J by 9 bases, with 15 bases left in between. CDR3: CASSEALRGGGPQHF. The CDR3 DNA reads TGTGCCAGCAGTGAAGCGCTTCGGGGGGGAGGGCCCCAGCATTTT. Variable domain in full (rest from reference TRBV2 and TRBJ1-5): EPEVTQTPSHQVTQMGQEVILRCVPISNHLYFYWYRQILGQKVEFLVSFYNNEISEKSEIFDDQFSVERPDGSNFTLKIRSTKLEDSAMYFCASSEALRGGGPQHFGDGTRLSIL.

This clone showed up just once. The rearrangement uses TRBV2 and TRBJ1-2; D remains ambiguous. Germline CDR1 and CDR2: SNHLY and FYNNEI. Trimming stripped 6 bases from V and 6 bases from J, with 20 bases between. The CDR3 spans 15 residues. The DNA for the CDR3 is TGTGCCAGCAGCTCCAGTCATCCGGGAGAAAATGGCTACACCTTC. Translation: CASSSSHPGENGYTF.

This clone was observed a single time. The rearrangement uses TRBV29-1 and TRBJ2-4, with TRBD2 matching over 7 bases. Germline CDR1 is SQVTM and CDR2 is ANQGSEA. The CDR3 is 15 amino acids. J gave up 8 bases and V 4 bases, and 14 bases lay outside the gene matches. CDR3 loop: CSVGGGFGPGDIQYF. The CDR3 DNA follows: TGCAGCGTTGGGGGAGGGTTTGGGCCTGGGGACATTCAGTACTTC.

This chain joins TRBV6-6 and TRBJ1-2; D is perhaps TRBD1 (6 bases). There are 13 residues in the CDR3. The V and J ends lost 4 bases and 6 bases respectively, with 12 bases between them. Looked up from germline, CDR1 is MNHNY and CDR2 is SVGAGI (reference sequence). The CDR3: CASSLEGDHGYTF. CDR3 in DNA: TGTGCCAGCAGTTTAGAGGGGGATCATGGCTACACCTTC.